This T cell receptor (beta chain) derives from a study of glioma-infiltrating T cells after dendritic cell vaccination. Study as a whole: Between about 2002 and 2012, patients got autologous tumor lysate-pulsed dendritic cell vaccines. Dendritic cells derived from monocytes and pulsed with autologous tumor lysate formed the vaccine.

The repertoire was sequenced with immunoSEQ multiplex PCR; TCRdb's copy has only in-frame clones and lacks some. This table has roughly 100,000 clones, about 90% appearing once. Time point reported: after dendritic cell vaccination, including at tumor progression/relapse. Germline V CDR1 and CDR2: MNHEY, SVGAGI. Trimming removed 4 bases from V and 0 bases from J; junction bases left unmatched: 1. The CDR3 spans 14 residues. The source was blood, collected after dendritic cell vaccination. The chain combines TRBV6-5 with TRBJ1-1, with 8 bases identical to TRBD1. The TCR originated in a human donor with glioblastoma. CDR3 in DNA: TGTGCCAGCAGTTTCAGGGGGCTGAACACTGAAGCTTTCTTT. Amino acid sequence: CASSFRGLNTEAFF.